This is a list of T cell receptor beta chains from one sample in a study of blood T cell repertoires in COVID-19. Here immunoSEQ multiplex PCR was the method, and the copy in TCRdb shows in-frame clones only, minus some. In the table there are 180,000 or so clones, roughly 90% of which are singletons. The sample consisted of peripheral blood. The source of these receptors is a man aged 18-30 years with active or convalescent COVID-19. The CDR3 runs from the conserved cysteine through the conserved F or W.

v_gene: TRBV28; CDR3aa: CASRRPGQGTGGYGYTF
v_gene: TRBV6-2/TRBV6-3; CDR3aa: CASSYSRTSAQRETQYF
v_gene: TRBV21-1; CDR3aa: CASSKAGRVHNQPQHF
v_gene: TRBV21-1; CDR3aa: CASSKTGQGRDTEAFF
v_gene: TRBV18; CDR3aa: CASSPPLGVNGYTF
v_gene: TRBV19; CDR3aa: CASSIEAANYGYTF
v_gene: TRBV18; CDR3aa: CASSPRIGSDTQYF
v_gene: TRBV15; CDR3aa: CATGQRWDTEAFF
v_gene: TRBV18; CDR3aa: CASSPVGQGRDTQYF
v_gene: TRBV5-4; CDR3aa: CASSFVSGLRSTEAFF
v_gene: TRBV7-2; CDR3aa: CASSLDRSSEAFF
v_gene: TRBV10-3; CDR3aa: CAIADRDYGYTF
v_gene: TRBV19; CDR3aa: CASSPQKPSVAGDLKQFF
v_gene: TRBV11-2; CDR3aa: CASSRQGAEEQYF
v_gene: TRBV12-3/TRBV12-4; CDR3aa: CASSPPRELFF
v_gene: TRBV11-2; CDR3aa: CASTTQTGTGGVEQYF
v_gene: TRBV27; CDR3aa: CASGYDRAVVYEQFF
v_gene: TRBV9; CDR3aa: CASSVDRETSGNNEQFF
v_gene: TRBV5-5; CDR3aa: CASMGQSSYNEQFF
v_gene: TRBV18; CDR3aa: CASSSNQGGTEAFF
v_gene: TRBV29-1; CDR3aa: CSVMPGTDTQYF
v_gene: TRBV5-1; CDR3aa: CASSRTSVRGSEQYF
v_gene: TRBV13; CDR3aa: CASSWTGRGYTF
v_gene: TRBV19; CDR3aa: CASSLGLAGLRDTQYF
v_gene: TRBV19; CDR3aa: CASSIRGGETQYF